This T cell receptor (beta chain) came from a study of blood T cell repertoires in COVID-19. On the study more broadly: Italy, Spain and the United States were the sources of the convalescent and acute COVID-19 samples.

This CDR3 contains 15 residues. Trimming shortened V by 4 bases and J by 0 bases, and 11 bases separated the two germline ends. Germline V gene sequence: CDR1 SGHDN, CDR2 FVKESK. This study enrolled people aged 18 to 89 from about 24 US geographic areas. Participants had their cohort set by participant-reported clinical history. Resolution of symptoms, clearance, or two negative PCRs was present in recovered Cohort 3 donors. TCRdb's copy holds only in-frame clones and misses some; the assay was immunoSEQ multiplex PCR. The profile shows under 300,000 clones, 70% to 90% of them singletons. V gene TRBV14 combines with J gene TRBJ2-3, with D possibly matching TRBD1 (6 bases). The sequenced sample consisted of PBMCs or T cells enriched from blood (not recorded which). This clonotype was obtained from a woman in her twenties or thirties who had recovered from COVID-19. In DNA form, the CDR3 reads TGTGCCAGCAGCCCGACGGACAGTAGCACAGATACGCAGTATTTT. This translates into CASSPTDSSTDTQYF.